This record covers a single TCR beta chain. The junction departs from the called germline gene at one end, perhaps through a read error. These data belong to a study of siplizumab effects on memory and regulatory T cells. Here immunoSEQ multiplex PCR was the method, and the copy in TCRdb shows in-frame clones only, minus some. The table lists some 100,000 clones, 93% of them singletons. Source material: CD8+ T cells sorted from blood. This TCR was recovered from a human donor in good health.

The CDR3 bases are TGTGCCAGCAGGTACTCCGCACCCCTCAATGAGCAGTTCTTC. Residues: CASRYSAPLNEQFF. This sequence joins TRBV6-5 and TRBJ2-1; D remains ambiguous. CDR1 is MNHEY and CDR2 is SVGAGI in the germline V gene. The CDR3 runs 14 residues.